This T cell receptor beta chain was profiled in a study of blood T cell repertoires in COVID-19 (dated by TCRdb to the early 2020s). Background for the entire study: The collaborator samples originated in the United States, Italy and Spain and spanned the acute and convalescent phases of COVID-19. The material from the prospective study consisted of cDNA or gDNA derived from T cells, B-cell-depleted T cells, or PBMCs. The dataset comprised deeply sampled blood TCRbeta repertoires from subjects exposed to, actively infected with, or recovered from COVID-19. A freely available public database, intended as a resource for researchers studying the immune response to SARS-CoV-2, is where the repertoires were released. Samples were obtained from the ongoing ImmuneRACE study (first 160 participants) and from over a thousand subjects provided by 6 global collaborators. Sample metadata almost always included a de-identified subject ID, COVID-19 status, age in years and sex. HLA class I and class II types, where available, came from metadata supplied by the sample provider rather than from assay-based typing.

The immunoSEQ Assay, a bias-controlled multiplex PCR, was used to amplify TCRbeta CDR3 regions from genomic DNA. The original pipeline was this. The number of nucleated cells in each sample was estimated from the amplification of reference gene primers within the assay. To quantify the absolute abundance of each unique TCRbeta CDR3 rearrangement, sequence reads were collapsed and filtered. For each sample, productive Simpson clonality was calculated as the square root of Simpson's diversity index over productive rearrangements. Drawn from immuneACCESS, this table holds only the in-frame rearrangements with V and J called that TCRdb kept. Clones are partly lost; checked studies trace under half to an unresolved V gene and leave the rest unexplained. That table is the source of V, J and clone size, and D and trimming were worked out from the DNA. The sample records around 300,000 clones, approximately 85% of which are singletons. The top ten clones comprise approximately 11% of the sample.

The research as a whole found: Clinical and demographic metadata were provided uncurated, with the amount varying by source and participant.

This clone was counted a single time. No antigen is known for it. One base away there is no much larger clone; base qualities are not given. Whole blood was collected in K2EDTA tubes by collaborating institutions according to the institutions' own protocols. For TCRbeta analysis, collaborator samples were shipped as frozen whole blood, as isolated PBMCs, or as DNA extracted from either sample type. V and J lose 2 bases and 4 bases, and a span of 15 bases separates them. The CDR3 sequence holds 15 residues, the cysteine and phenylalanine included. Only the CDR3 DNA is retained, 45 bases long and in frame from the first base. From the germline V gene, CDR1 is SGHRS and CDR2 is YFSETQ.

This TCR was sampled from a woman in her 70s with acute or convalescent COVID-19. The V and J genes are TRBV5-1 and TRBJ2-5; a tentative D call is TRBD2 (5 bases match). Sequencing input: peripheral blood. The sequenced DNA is TGCGCCAGCAGCTTTGACGGGAAGGTGGGAGAGACCCAGTACTTC. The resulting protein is CASSFDGKVGETQYF.